This T cell receptor (beta chain) was found in a study of radiotherapy plus CTLA-4 blockade in lung cancer. Whole-study context: Patients showed objective responses in approximately 17% of cases and disease control in 25% to 40%.

About this clone itself: Its antigen is still unknown.

Sequencing used immunoSEQ multiplex PCR; TCRdb keeps in-frame clones, though not all of them. The data hold 80,000 to 100,000 clones, with 60% to 75% observed a single time. Germline V lookup: CDR1 SGHRS, CDR2 YFSETQ. This CDR3 has 16 amino acids. V was pared by 2 bases and J by 7 bases, with 6 bases of the junction left unmatched. Overall study results and limits: Early shifts in blood T cell clones, with interferon-beta, reportedly predicted response best. Clones of tumor-derived TCRs expanded in blood after radiotherapy plus ipilimumab.

The chain carries TRBV5-1 and TRBJ2-1, with 13 bases that match TRBD2. The TCR sequence derives from a human donor with non-small cell lung cancer who had a partial response to radiotherapy plus ipilimumab. Some clones in this sample may be carry-over from other donors' samples. The input for sequencing was peripheral blood, taken from a patient treated with radiotherapy plus ipilimumab. CDR3 protein: CASSFSTSGGRNEQFF. In DNA form, the CDR3 reads TGCGCCAGCAGCTTTTCGACTAGCGGGGGGCGTAATGAGCAGTTCTTC.